This T cell receptor (beta chain) was recorded in a study of long-term antiretroviral therapy in people with HIV. Of note for this clone: The antigen is undetermined.

An immunoSEQ assay, version v3.0, was performed at survey level. TCRdb's table, derived via immunoSEQ multiplex PCR, lists solely in-frame clones and lacks some. The sample records 21,000 or so clones, roughly 91% being singletons. Study-wide results and caveats: Repertoires looked antigen-experienced, with only a slight naive shift after ART.

The sample consisted of unsorted PBMCs, taken 2.3 years after starting antiretroviral therapy. The sequence came from a man aged 55 to 70 with HIV.

The CDR3 DNA follows: TGTGCCAGCTCACCACCGAACAGGGACGACAATCAGCCCCAGCATTTT. This codes for CASSPPNRDDNQPQHF. V usage is TRBV18 and J usage is TRBJ1-5, with D possibly being TRBD1 (6 bases). CDR1 and CDR2 from the germline V gene are KGHSH and LQKENI. V was cut by 0 bases and J by 3 bases, with 12 bases left in between. The length of the CDR3 is 16 residues.